This TCR beta chain emerged from a study of glioma-infiltrating T cells. Germline trimming cut 4 bases from V and 4 bases from J; bases unmatched to any gene: 9. The CDR3 is 15 residues long. Looked up from germline, CDR1 is SQVTM and CDR2 is ANQGSEA. Study-level results: Above-expected tissue-blood divergence occurred in all gliomas, most in low-grade ones.

Turning to this clonotype: Its antigen is still unknown.

Amplification of TCR alpha and beta CDR3 regions from RNA used iRepertoire nested multiplex PCR. One-step reverse transcription and amplification started from approximately 100-400 ng of tissue mRNA or PBMC total RNA. MiXCR was run by TCRdb on the multiplex PCR reads, yielding one entry per CDR3 protein. The repertoire holds approximately 140,000 distinct CDR3 sequences, about 25% seen once, with about 30% in the top ten. Sequencing used glioma tissue, nonneoplastic brain tissue, or PBMCs (not recorded which). The sequence was collected from a human donor with low-grade glioma or glioblastoma, undergoing nonglioma brain surgery, or in good health (not recorded which). This chain joins TRBV29-1 and TRBJ1-2; 10 nucleotides match TRBD1. CDR3 in DNA: TGCAGCGTTGGGACAGGGGGTACCCTAGGCTATGGCTACACCTTC. Its translation is CSVGTGGTLGYGYTF.